The entry below describes one T cell receptor beta chain. Its specificity is not known. These data originate in a study of cytomegalovirus exposure and HLA in healthy donors. The donors were part of the validation cohort of roughly 130 subjects. That cohort was separate from the first cohort, which comprised 670 or so subjects. The repertoire was sequenced with immunoSEQ multiplex PCR; TCRdb's copy has only in-frame clones and lacks some. Here the sample spans around 400,000 clones, just over 85% being singletons. Study observations and caveats: Specificity of three CMV-associated chains for CMV antigens was verified in vitro. With high specificity and sensitivity, the classifier reportedly diagnosed cytomegalovirus status.

V lost 0 bases, J lost 4 bases, and 14 bases lay in between. The CDR3 has 16 amino acids. From germline, CDR1 is SGHNT and CDR2 YYREEE (reference sequence). This TCR was recovered from a woman aged 18-29 years in good health and CMV-seronegative. The V call is TRBV5-4, the J call TRBJ2-1, with D perhaps matching TRBD1 (6 bases). Sequencing was carried out using PBMCs. The CDR3 DNA reads TGTGCCAGCAGCTTGGTACGCGGCCAGGGGTACAATGAGCAGTTCTTC. This codes for CASSLVRGQGYNEQFF.